The clone carrying this T cell receptor beta chain was seen just once. The sample comes from a study of blood T cells in healthy people across ages. Researchers isolated at least 7 million PBMCs per sample. Extractions gave at least 5 micrograms of total RNA per sample. V gave up 1 base and J gave up 3 bases, with 13 bases separating them. The CDR3 totals 16 residues. Germline V gene sequence: CDR1 LGHNA, CDR2 YNFKEQ. Primed by a sample-barcoded 5' primer and a J-beta primer mix, a second PCR proceeded for roughly 6 to 12 cycles. Every cDNA molecule carried a tag from a template-switch adaptor bearing 12 random nucleotides. One entry per CDR3 protein, called by TCRdb with MiXCR from the 5' RACE reads. This table holds about 1.6 million distinct CDR3 sequences, roughly a third found once.

Sequenced material: blood. The chain couples TRBV4-2 to TRBJ1-3; D call uncertain. The clonotype comes from a woman in her 30s in good health. CDR3 bases: TGTGCCAGCAGCCAAGGGTGGGGTACTGTTGGAAACACCATATATTTT. This gives the protein CASSQGWGTVGNTIYF.